This T cell receptor (beta chain) was identified in a study of CD8+ T cells in alopecia areata. The sequencing template was cDNA reverse transcribed from extracted RNA. Profiled with immunoSEQ multiplex PCR; TCRdb holds only in-frame clones, not every one. The sample includes roughly 200,000 clones, about 55% of them seen just once. As regards this clone: Its target is not known.

General study points: Tofacitinib did not eliminate many expanded lesional clones from scalp or blood. Because of a solitary nonresponder, the connection of baseline CD8+ expansion to response stays uncertain.

Germline values: CDR1 SGHDT, CDR2 YYEEEE. The V end was cut by 4 bases, the J end by 10 bases, with 20 bases between. CDR3 length: 14 amino acids. Specified treatment: oral pan-JAK inhibitor, 5-10 mg twice daily. Alopecia areata patients had lesional scalp punch biopsies and peripheral blood taken from them. The clonotype originates from a human donor with alopecia areata. The specimen comprised CD8+ T cells sorted from blood, sampled at week 24, from a patient treated with tofacitinib. The rearrangement uses TRBV5-6 and TRBJ1-1, with D unresolved. Here the CDR3 DNA reads TGTGCCAGCAGCGCAGAGGTCGATCCCCTAGGAGCTTTCTTT. Its translation is CASSAEVDPLGAFF.